Sequencing of this T cell receptor beta chain was carried out in a study of early T cells in non-severe SARS-CoV-2 infection. Study as a whole: RNA in bulk from unsorted whole blood was sequenced, and chains were unpaired.

Trimming at V came to 4 bases and at J to 9 bases, leaving 7 bases not matched to a gene. Germline loops: CDR1 LGHDT, CDR2 YNNKEL (reference sequence). The CDR3 runs 15 residues. This clonotype was seen more than once but under ten times. Individual cDNA molecules were tagged with unique molecular identifiers. MiXCR, applied by TCRdb to the 5' RACE reads, yields one record per CDR3 protein. Among 85,000 to 100,000 distinct CDR3 sequences listed, about 11% were seen once. The sample was whole blood. This sequence originates from an adult who was a healthcare worker with PCR-confirmed SARS-CoV-2 infection or an uninfected control (not recorded which). The chain combines TRBV3-1 with TRBJ1-6, with 9 bases matching TRBD1. As DNA, the CDR3 is TGTGCCAGCAGCCGTACCGGGACAGGGAGTTCACCCCTCCACTTT. It specifies CASSRTGTGSSPLHF.